The rows below give T cell receptor beta chains drawn from one sample of a study of cytomegalovirus exposure and HLA in healthy donors. Here immunoSEQ multiplex PCR was the method, and the copy in TCRdb shows in-frame clones only, minus some. The sample consists of more than 95,000 clones, about two thirds of them appearing once. The sequencing sample was made of PBMCs. These receptors were taken from a man aged 25 to 40 in good health and CMV-seronegative. Both conserved end residues are part of each CDR3. The D gene is left open where the match is weak. Expanded clones get a size class; other rows say once, few or many, or leave the size out.

.,TRBD2,TRBJ2-3,17,TRBV4-1,TGCGCCAGCAGCCAAGAGACTAGCGGGGGGGCCTCAGATACGCAGTATTTT,CASSQETSGGASDTQYF
.,TRBD1,TRBJ1-4,15,TRBV6-6,TGTGCCAGCAGTTACGCAACAGGGGATGATGAAAAACTGTTTTTT,CASSYATGDDEKLFF
.,TRBD2,TRBJ2-7,16,TRBV27,TGTGCCAGCAGTGTCACACTAGCGGGGGAAACCTACGAGCAGTACTTC,CASSVTLAGETYEQYF
.,.,TRBJ1-2,14,TRBV5-4,TGTGCCAGCAGCCTCGACGGCCGGGGATATGGCTACACCTTC,CASSLDGRGYGYTF
.,.,TRBJ1-1,13,TRBV18,TGTGCCAGCTCACCAGGGGCGAACACTGAAGCTTTCTTT,CASSPGANTEAFF
once,TRBD1,TRBJ1-2,18,TRBV30,TGTGCCTGGAGTGTTAAGGGACAGGGGTTGAGTTTCGACTATGGCTACACCTTC,CAWSVKGQGLSFDYGYTF
.,.,TRBJ2-2,15,TRBV9,TGTGCCAGCAGCGTAGGACAGTCCAGGACCGGGGAGCTGTTTTTT,CASSVGQSRTGELFF
once,TRBD2,TRBJ2-1,17,TRBV7-2,TGTGCCAGCAGCTTATTTGGTAGCGGGTTCTCCTACAATGAGCAGTTCTTC,CASSLFGSGFSYNEQFF
.,.,TRBJ2-5,15,TRBV11-2,TGTGCCAGCAGCTTAGTAAGCAGGCTCCAAGAGACCCAGTACTTC,CASSLVSRLQETQYF
.,TRBD1,TRBJ1-1,15,TRBV5-4,TGTGCCAGCAGCCCAGGGGGTGGCCTGAACACTGAAGCTTTCTTT,CASSPGGGLNTEAFF
.,TRBD2,TRBJ2-3,15,TRBV7-2,TGTGCCAGCAGCTTAGAACGGGGGGGCCTGGATACGCAGTATTTT,CASSLERGGLDTQYF
.,TRBD2,TRBJ2-7,15,TRBV15,TGTGCCACCAGCACGACGACTAGCGGTGCCTACGAGCAGTACTTC,CATSTTTSGAYEQYF
few,.,TRBJ2-2,15,TRBV11-3,TGTGCCAGCAGCTTGCTGCAGGGGACCACCGGGGAGCTGTTTTTT,CASSLLQGTTGELFF
few,TRBD1,TRBJ2-5,14,TRBV9,TGTGCCAGCAGCCCTGGGACAGGGCAAGAGACCCAGTACTTC,CASSPGTGQETQYF
.,.,TRBJ2-1,16,TRBV10-3,TGTGCCATCAGCCCCCTTAGGGGGATCCTCTACAATGAGCAGTTCTTC,CAISPLRGILYNEQFF
.,TRBD1,TRBJ2-5,15,TRBV14,TGTGCCAGCAGCTATGGGACAGGGGGATTTGAGACCCAGTACTTC,CASSYGTGGFETQYF
.,.,TRBJ1-2,15,TRBV6-1,TGTGCCAGCAGTGAAGCCCTGGGAGCTAACTATGGCTACACCTTC,CASSEALGANYGYTF
.,TRBD1,TRBJ1-5,15,TRBV19,TGTGCCAGTAGTATATGGGGACAGGGGAGTCAGCCCCAGCATTTT,CASSIWGQGSQPQHF
.,.,TRBJ1-3,15,TRBV6-1,TGTGCCAGCAGTGAGTTCTGGGGGCCTGGAAACACCATATATTTT,CASSEFWGPGNTIYF
.,.,TRBJ2-7,11,TRBV21-1,TGTGCCAGCAGCAAATACTACGAGCAGTACTTC,CASSKYYEQYF
.,.,TRBJ1-3,15,TRBV5-1,TGCGCCAGCAGTCGTTCGGGGATGTCAGGAAACACCATATATTTT,CASSRSGMSGNTIYF
.,TRBD2,TRBJ2-3,16,TRBV4-1,TGCGCCAGCAGCCAAGTGGGGGGGAGTTTGACAGATACGCAGTATTTT,CASSQVGGSLTDTQYF
few,TRBD1,TRBJ1-5,22,TRBV7-3,TGTGCCAGCAGCTTATGTTTTATCCGGGGACAGGGGATATACAATCTGTGTCAGCCCCAGCATTTT,CASSLCFIRGQGIYNLCQPQHF
.,.,TRBJ1-2,12,TRBV7-9,TGTTCCAGCAGCCTTCAGGGGAATGGCTACACCTTC,CSSSLQGNGYTF
.,.,TRBJ2-7,15,TRBV7-9,TGTGCCAGCAGCCTTCACGGACAACTCAGGCTCGGGCAGTACTTC,CASSLHGQLRLGQYF
once,.,TRBJ2-1,16,TRBV28,TGTGCCAGCAGTGCACAGGGGGGGAGCTCCTACAATGAGCAGTTCTTC,CASSAQGGSSYNEQFF
.,TRBD2,TRBJ2-1,14,TRBV6-4,TGTGCCAGCAGTGACCCCGGGACTACGAATGAGCAGTTCTTC,CASSDPGTTNEQFF
.,.,TRBJ2-7,15,TRBV9,TGTGCCAGCAGCGTCGCAGGGGCCCCTACCTACGAGCAGTACTTC,CASSVAGAPTYEQYF
.,.,TRBJ1-3,15,TRBV6-5,TGTGCCAGCAGTTACTCAGCTAGCTCTGGAAACACCATATATTTT,CASSYSASSGNTIYF